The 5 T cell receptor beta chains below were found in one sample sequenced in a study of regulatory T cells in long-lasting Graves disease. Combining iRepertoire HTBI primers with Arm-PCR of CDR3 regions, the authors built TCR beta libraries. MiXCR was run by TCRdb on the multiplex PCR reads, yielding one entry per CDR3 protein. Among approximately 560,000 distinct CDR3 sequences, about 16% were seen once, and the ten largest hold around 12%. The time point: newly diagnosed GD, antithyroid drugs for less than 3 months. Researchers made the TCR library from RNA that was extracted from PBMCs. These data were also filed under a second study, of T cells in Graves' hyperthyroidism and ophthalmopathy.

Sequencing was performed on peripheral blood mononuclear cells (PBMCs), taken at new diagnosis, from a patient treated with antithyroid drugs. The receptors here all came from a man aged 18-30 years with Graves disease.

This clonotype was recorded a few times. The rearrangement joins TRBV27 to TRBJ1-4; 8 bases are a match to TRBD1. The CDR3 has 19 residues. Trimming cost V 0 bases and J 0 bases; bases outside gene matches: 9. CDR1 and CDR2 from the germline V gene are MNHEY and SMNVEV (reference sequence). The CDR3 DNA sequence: TGTGCCAGCAGTTTATCGCCCTATACAGGGGGGACAACTAATGAAAAACTGTTTTTT. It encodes CASSLSPYTGGTTNEKLFF.

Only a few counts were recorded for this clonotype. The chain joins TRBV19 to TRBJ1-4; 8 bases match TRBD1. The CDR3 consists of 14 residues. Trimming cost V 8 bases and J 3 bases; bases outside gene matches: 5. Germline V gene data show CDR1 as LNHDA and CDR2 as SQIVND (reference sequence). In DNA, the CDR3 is TGTGCCAGTGGGGGACAGGCAGCTAATGAAAAACTGTTTTTT. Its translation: CASGGQAANEKLFF. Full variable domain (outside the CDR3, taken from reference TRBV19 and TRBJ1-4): DGGITQSPKYLFRKEGQNVTLSCEQNLNHDAMYWYRQDPGQGLRLIYYSQIVNDFQKGDIAEGYSVSREKKESFPLTVTSAQKNPTAFYLCASGGQAANEKLFFGSGTQLSVL.

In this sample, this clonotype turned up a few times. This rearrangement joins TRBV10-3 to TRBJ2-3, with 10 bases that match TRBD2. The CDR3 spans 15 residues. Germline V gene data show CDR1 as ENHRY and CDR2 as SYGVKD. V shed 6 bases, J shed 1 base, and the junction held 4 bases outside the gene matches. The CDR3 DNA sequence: TGTGCCATCAGACAGGGGACTAGCGGCACAGATACGCAGTATTTT. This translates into CAIRQGTSGTDTQYF.

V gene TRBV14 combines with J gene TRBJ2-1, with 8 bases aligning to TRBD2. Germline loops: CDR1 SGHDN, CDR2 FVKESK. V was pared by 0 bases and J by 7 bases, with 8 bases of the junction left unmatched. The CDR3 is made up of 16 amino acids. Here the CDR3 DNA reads TGTGCCAGCAGCCAAGAAACAGCGGGAGTGTTAAATGAGCAGTTCTTC. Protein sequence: CASSQETAGVLNEQFF.

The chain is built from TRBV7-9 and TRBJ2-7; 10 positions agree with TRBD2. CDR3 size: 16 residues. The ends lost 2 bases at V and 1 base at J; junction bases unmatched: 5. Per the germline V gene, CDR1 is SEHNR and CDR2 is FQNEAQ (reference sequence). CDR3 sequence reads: CASSLRTSGESYEQYF. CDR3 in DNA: TGTGCCAGCAGCTTACGGACTAGCGGTGAGTCCTACGAGCAGTACTTC. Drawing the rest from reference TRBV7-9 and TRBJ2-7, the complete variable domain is DTGVSQNPRHKITKRGQNVTFRCDPISEHNRLYWYRQTLGQGPEFLTYFQNEAQLEKSRLLSDRFSAERPKGSFSTLEIQRTEQGDSAMYLCASSLRTSGESYEQYFGPGTRLTVT.